This T cell receptor beta chain came from a study of cytomegalovirus exposure and HLA in healthy donors. Study-wide findings and caveats: Researchers catalogued some 160 TCR beta chains as cytomegalovirus-associated.

Details on this clone: Its antigen is unidentified.

Though nominally healthy at sampling, donors likely had unrecorded immune exposures. The study ran its PCR with 60 Vbeta and 13 Jbeta primers. The protocol was immunoSEQ multiplex PCR, while the TCRdb copy is restricted to in-frame clones and leaves out a portion. The sample lists approximately 90,000 clones, 60% to 80% seen once, with about 4% in the top ten. The CDR3 consists of 15 residues. Germline V gene data show CDR1 as SGHRS and CDR2 as YFSETQ. After removal of 4 bases from V and 0 bases from J, the junction contained 3 bases not matched to a gene. The TCR sequence derives from a man under 40 in good health and CMV-seronegative. The sequenced sample was PBMCs. V gene TRBV5-1 combines with J gene TRBJ2-3, with 9 nucleotides matching TRBD2. The CDR3 nucleotides read TGCGCCAGCAGCCATACTAGCGGGAGCACAGATACGCAGTATTTT. It specifies CASSHTSGSTDTQYF.